This T cell receptor (beta chain) was retrieved from a study of CD8+CD57+ T cells in acquired aplastic anemia. Looking at the study overall: Recorded DNA amounts for sorted CD4+ and CD8+ cells had an average of approximately 3.2 ug. Healthy donors averaged about 10 million reads for CD4+ cells.

TCR beta VDJ and CDR3 profiles were obtained from a genomic DNA template. TCRdb independently ran MiXCR on the reads; one entry per CDR3 protein. The profile shows some 240,000 distinct CDR3 sequences, 30% to 35% of them singletons. From germline, CDR1 is SNHLY and CDR2 FYNNEI. The CDR3 is 12 residues long. The study's findings and limits: The study identified about 30 CD8+ CDR3 sequences shared by patients and controls. CD8+ Simpson's diversity did not differ significantly between patients and controls.

A word on this clonotype: What it binds is not known. A much larger clone differs from this one at a single base, so this may be a read error.

Sequencing input: sorted CD4+, CD8+, or CD8+CD57+ T cells (not recorded which) from PBMCs. The chain recombines TRBV2 with TRBJ2-1; the D gene is possibly TRBD1 (5 bases). This TCR was sampled from a human donor in good health, serving as a control. The CDR3 DNA reads as TGTGCCAGCAGTGATACAGGCAATGGGCAGTTCTTC. It is translated as CASSDTGNGQFF.